Listed below are T cell receptor beta chains from one sample, sequenced in a study of T cell repertoires in cytomegalovirus infection. Via MiXCR, TCRdb re-called the reads, giving one row per CDR3 protein. The sample consists of around 100,000 distinct CDR3 sequences, about 9.4% of them appearing once. The antigens for these receptors are not known. The sequencing sample was made of PBMCs, sequenced either directly or after in vitro stimulation (not recorded which). These receptor sequences come from a human donor in good health (CMV status not recorded). Some clones in this sample may be carry-over from other donors' samples. Each CDR3 is given with its conserved first and last residue. The D gene is left open where the match is weak. Expanded clones get a size class; other rows say once, few or many, or leave the size out.

cdr3_length,v_call,d_call,j_call,clone_size,cdr3_nt,cdr3_aa
14,TRBV20-1,TRBD2,TRBJ2-3,.,TGCAGTGCGGCACTAGCGGGATTAGCAGATACGCAGTATTTT,CSAALAGLADTQYF
15,TRBV12-3/TRBV12-4,.,TRBJ1-5,many,TGTGCCAGCACCTCGGAGGGCAGAAGCAATCAGCCCCAGCATTTT,CASTSEGRSNQPQHF
13,TRBV10-3,TRBD1,TRBJ1-2,many,TGTGCCATCAGTGATCAGGGGGCCTATGGCTACACCTTC,CAISDQGAYGYTF
13,TRBV29-1,TRBD1,TRBJ1-2,many,TGCAGCGTTGAACACAGGGGGAACTATGGCTACACCTTC,CSVEHRGNYGYTF
14,TRBV12-3/TRBV12-4,.,TRBJ1-1,.,TGTGCCAGCAGTTTCAAATCAGGGTGGACTGAAGCTTTCTTT,CASSFKSGWTEAFF
15,TRBV7-9,.,TRBJ2-1,few,TGTGCCAGCAGCGGATGGGGCAGGGGGGAGGTTGAGCAGTTCTTC,CASSGWGRGEVEQFF
13,TRBV7-2,.,TRBJ2-5,many,TGTGCCAGCAGCACGACTAGAACAGAGACCCAGTACTTC,CASSTTRTETQYF
16,TRBV4-2,TRBD2,TRBJ2-2,many,TGTGCCAGCAGCCAAGAGCCGGGAGGGAGGGTTGGGGAGCTGTTTTTT,CASSQEPGGRVGELFF
15,TRBV7-8,.,TRBJ1-1,many,TGTGCCAGCAGCTTAGATCGTTTTGGTGGGACTGAAGCTTTCTTT,CASSLDRFGGTEAFF
15,TRBV7-2,.,TRBJ1-3,many,TGTGCCAGCAGCTTAGCGTCGGCAGGGGGAAACACCATATATTTT,CASSLASAGGNTIYF
14,TRBV27,.,TRBJ2-7,.,TGTGCCAGCAGTCCATGGACAGCGTCCTACGAGCAGTACTTC,CASSPWTASYEQYF
16,TRBV30,.,TRBJ2-3,few,TGTGCCTGGAGCGGCGGAGCAAGAGGGAGAGGGGATACGCAGTATTTT,CAWSGGARGRGDTQYF
14,TRBV10-3,TRBD1,TRBJ2-1,.,TGTGCCATCAGTGAGCCGGGACAGGGACATGAGCAGTTCTTC,CAISEPGQGHEQFF
14,TRBV12-3/TRBV12-4,.,TRBJ2-1,many,TGTGCCAGCAGTTTAGTCGCCATCTACAATGAGCAGTTCTTC,CASSLVAIYNEQFF
12,TRBV4-1,.,TRBJ2-1,few,TGCGCCAGCAGCCAAGTAGGGTATGAGCAGTTCTTC,CASSQVGYEQFF
14,TRBV5-1,.,TRBJ2-2,many,TGCGCCAGCAGCTTGCAGGGAGACACCGGGGAGCTGTTTTTT,CASSLQGDTGELFF
16,TRBV7-8,TRBD2,TRBJ2-5,many,TGTGCCAGCAGCGCCCGCCGACTAGCGGGTGCTGAGACCCAGTACTTC,CASSARRLAGAETQYF
20,TRBV7-2,TRBD2,TRBJ2-3,many,TGTGCCAGCAGCTTAGGTCTCGGGAGGTCCTCCCTTACCTACACAGATACGCAGTATTTT,CASSLGLGRSSLTYTDTQYF
15,TRBV11-3,.,TRBJ1-1,many,TGTGCCAGCAGTCCGCGGGGGGCGCTTAATCCCGAAGCTTTCTTT,CASSPRGALNPEAFF